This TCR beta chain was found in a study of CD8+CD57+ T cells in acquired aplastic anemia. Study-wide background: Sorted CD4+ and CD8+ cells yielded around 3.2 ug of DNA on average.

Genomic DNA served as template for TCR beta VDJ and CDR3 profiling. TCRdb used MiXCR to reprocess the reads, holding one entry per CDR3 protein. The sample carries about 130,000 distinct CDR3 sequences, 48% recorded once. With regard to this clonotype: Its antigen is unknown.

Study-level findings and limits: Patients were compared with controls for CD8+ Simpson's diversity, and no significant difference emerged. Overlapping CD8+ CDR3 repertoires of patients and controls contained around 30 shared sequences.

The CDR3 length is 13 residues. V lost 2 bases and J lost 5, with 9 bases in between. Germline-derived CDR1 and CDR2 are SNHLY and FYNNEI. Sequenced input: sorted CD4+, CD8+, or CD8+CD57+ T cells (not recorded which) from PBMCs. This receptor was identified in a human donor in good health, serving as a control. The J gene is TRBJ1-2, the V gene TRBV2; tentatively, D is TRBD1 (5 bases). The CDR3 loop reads CASSEQGRYGYTF. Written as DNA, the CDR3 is TGTGCCAGCAGTGAACAGGGACGATATGGCTACACCTTC.